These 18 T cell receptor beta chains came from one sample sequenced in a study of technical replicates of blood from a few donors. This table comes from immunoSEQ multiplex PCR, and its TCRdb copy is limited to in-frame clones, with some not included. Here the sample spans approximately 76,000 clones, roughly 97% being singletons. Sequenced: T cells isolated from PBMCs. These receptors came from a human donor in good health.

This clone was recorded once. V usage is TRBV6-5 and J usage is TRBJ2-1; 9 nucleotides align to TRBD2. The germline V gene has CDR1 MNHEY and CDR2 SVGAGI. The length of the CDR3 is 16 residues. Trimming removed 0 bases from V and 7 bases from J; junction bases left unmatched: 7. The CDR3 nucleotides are TGTGCCAGCAGTTACTCGGCGAGTCTAGCGGGGAATGAGCAGTTCTTC. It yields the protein CASSYSASLAGNEQFF.

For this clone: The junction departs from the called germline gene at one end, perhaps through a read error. DNA for the CDR3: TGTGCCAGCAGCGACCGCCGGGAGCGTATGGTTCGGGACTTC. Protein sequence: CASSDRRERMVRDF. V gene TRBV5-6 combines with J gene TRBJ2-5, with a tentative D call TRBD2 (6 bases). The CDR3 contains 14 residues. In germline, CDR1 is SGHDT, CDR2 YYEEEE.

The CDR3 spells CASSPSPNNEQFF. CDR3 in DNA: TGTGCCAGCAGCCCTAGCCCCAACAATGAGCAGTTCTTC. The chain carries TRBV7-2 and TRBJ2-1, with a tentative D call TRBD2 (5 bases). V lost 5 bases and J 5 bases, leaving 10 bases between the germline ends. The germline V gene has CDR1 SGHTA and CDR2 FQGNSA. The CDR3 extends over 13 amino acids.

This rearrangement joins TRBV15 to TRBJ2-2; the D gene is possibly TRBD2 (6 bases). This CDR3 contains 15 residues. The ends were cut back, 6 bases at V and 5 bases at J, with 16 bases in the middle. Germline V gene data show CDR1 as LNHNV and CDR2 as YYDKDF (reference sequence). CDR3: CATRSGLTSTGELFF. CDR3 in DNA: TGTGCCACCAGGTCAGGACTAACTTCTACCGGGGAGCTGTTTTTT.

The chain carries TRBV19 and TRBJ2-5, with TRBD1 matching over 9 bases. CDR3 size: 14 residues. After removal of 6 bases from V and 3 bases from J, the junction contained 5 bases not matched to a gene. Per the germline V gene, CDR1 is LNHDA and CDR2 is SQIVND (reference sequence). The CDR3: CASSLGQGEETQYF. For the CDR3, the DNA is TGTGCCAGTAGCCTGGGACAGGGTGAAGAGACCCAGTACTTC.

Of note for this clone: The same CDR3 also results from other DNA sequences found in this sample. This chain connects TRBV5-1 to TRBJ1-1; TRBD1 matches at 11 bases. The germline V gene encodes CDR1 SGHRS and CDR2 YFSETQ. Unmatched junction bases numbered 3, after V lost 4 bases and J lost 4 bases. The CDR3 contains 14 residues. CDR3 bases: TGCGCCAGCAGCGGAGGACAGGGGGCCACTGAAGCTTTCTTT. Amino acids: CASSGGQGATEAFF.

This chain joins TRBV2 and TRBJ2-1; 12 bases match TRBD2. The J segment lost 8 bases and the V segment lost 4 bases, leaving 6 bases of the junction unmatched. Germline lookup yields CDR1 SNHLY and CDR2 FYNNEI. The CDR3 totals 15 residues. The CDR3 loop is CASSGTSGAKDEQFF. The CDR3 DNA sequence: TGTGCCAGCAGTGGGACTAGCGGGGCAAAGGATGAGCAGTTCTTC.

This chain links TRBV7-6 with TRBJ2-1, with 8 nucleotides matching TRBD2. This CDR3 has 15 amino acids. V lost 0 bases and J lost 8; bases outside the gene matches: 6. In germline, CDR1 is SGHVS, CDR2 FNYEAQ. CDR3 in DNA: TGTGCCAGCAGCTTAGCCCAGCGGGAGAGCGATGAGCAGTTCTTC. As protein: CASSLAQRESDEQFF.

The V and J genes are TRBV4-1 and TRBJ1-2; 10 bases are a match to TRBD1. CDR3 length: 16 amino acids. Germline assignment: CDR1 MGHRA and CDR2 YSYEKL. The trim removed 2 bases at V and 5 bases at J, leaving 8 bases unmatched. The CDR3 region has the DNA TGCGCCAGCAGCCAATACCCGGGACAGGGGTTTTATGGCTACACCTTC. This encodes CASSQYPGQGFYGYTF.

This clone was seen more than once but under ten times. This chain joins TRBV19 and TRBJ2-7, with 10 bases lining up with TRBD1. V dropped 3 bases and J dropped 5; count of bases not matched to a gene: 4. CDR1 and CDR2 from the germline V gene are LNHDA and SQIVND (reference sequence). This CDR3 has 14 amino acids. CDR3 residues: CASSISGTGDEQYF. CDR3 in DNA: TGTGCCAGTAGTATTAGCGGGACAGGGGACGAGCAGTACTTC. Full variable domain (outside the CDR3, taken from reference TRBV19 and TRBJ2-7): DGGITQSPKYLFRKEGQNVTLSCEQNLNHDAMYWYRQDPGQGLRLIYYSQIVNDFQKGDIAEGYSVSREKKESFPLTVTSAQKNPTAFYLCASSISGTGDEQYFGPGTRLTVT.

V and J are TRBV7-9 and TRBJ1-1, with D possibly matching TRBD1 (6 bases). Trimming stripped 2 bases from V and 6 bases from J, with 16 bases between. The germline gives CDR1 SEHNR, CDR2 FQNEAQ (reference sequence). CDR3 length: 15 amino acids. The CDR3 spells CASSLRDTRYPEAFF. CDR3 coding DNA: TGTGCCAGCAGCTTAAGGGACACACGATACCCTGAAGCTTTCTTT.

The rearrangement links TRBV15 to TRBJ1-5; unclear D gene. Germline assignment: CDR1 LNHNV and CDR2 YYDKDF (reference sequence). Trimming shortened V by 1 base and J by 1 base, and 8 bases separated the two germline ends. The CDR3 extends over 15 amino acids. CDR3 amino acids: CATSRGGPSNQPQHF. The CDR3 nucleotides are TGTGCCACCAGCAGAGGAGGTCCCAGCAATCAGCCCCAGCATTTT.

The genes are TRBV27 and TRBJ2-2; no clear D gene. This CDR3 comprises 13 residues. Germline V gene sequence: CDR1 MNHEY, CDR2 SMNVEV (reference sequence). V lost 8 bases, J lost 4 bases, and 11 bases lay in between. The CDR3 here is CASCSFFTGELFF. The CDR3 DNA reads TGTGCCAGCTGTTCCTTCTTCACCGGGGAGCTGTTTTTT.

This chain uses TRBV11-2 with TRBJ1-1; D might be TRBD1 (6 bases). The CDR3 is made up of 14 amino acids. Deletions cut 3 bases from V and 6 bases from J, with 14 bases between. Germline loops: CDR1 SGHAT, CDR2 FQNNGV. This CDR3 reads CASSFDTGNPEAFF. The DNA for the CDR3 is TGTGCCAGCAGCTTCGATACAGGGAATCCTGAAGCTTTCTTT.

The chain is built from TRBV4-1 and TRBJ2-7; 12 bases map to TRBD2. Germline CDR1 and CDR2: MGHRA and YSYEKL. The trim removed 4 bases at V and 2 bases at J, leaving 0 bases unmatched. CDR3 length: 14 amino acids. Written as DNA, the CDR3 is TGCGCCAGCAGCCGACTAGCGGGGGCCTACGAGCAGTACTTC. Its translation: CASSRLAGAYEQYF.

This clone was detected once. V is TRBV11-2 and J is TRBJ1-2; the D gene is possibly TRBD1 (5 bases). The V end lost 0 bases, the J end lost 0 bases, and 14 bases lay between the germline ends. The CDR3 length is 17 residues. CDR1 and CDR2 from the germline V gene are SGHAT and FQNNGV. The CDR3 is CASSLDPGLMANYGYTF. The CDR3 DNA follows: TGTGCCAGCAGCTTAGACCCGGGACTAATGGCTAACTATGGCTACACCTTC. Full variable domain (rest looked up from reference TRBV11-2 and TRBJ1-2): EAGVAQSPRYKIIEKRQSVAFWCNPISGHATLYWYQQILGQGPKLLIQFQNNGVVDDSQLPKDRFSAERLKGVDSTLKIQPAKLEDSAVYLCASSLDPGLMANYGYTFGSGTRLTVV.

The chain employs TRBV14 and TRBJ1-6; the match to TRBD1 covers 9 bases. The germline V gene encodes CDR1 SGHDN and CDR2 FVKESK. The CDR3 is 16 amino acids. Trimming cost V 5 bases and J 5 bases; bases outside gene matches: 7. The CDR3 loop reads CASSFRRDRDNSPLHF. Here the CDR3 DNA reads TGTGCCAGCAGCTTTCGCCGGGACAGGGATAATTCACCCCTCCACTTT.

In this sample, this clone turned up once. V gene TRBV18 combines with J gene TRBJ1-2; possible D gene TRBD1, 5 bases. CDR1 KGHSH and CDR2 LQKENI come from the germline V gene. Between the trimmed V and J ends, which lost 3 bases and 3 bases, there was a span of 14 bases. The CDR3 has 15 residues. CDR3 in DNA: TGTGCCAGCTCACCGAAGCTTCAGGGTCACTATGGCTACACCTTC. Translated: CASSPKLQGHYGYTF.